Shown below are 31 T cell receptor beta chains from a single sample sequenced in a study of Graves' ophthalmopathy and Graves' hyperthyroidism. RNA served as the template for amplifying TCR beta CDR3 regions. A first-round RT-PCR used HTBI primers, followed by a second-round multiplex PCR. TCRdb reanalysed the multiplex PCR reads using MiXCR and keeps one entry per CDR3 protein. The profile shows under 800,000 distinct CDR3 sequences, about 24% of them singletons. Sequencing was performed on peripheral blood. The receptor set was obtained from a woman aged 18-29 years with stable Graves' hyperthyroidism. Some clones in this sample may be carry-over from other donors' samples.

The chain has TRBV5-1 and TRBJ1-6, with D maybe TRBD1 (5 bases). The V and J ends lost 1 base and 0 bases respectively, with 17 bases between them. Germline CDR1 SGHRS, CDR2 YFSETQ. CDR3 length: 19 residues. For the CDR3, the DNA is TGCGCCAGCAGCTTGCACGGTGGAGGGGAAAGCTCCTATAATTCACCCCTCCACTTT. Its protein product is CASSLHGGGESSYNSPLHF.

This clonotype was seen at least ten times. The chain links TRBV5-1 to TRBJ1-1; no firm D call. Germline lookup yields CDR1 SGHRS and CDR2 YFSETQ. The V end was cut by 2 bases, the J end by 6 bases, with 11 bases between. The CDR3 runs to 13 residues. This chain's CDR3 is CASSFLPSAEAFF. For the CDR3, the DNA is TGCGCCAGCAGCTTCCTCCCCTCGGCTGAAGCTTTCTTT. The entire variable domain, with the rest obtained from reference TRBV5-1 and TRBJ1-1, is as follows: KAGVTQTPRYLIKTRGQQVTLSCSPISGHRSVSWYQQTPGQGLQFLFEYFSETQRNKGNFPGRFSGRQFSNSRSEMNVSTLELGDSALYLCASSFLPSAEAFFGQGTRLTVV.

The chain is built from TRBV28 and TRBJ2-7, with 7 bases that match TRBD1. Germline assignment: CDR1 MDHEN and CDR2 SYDVKM. V shed 2 bases, J shed 5 bases, and the junction held 15 bases outside the gene matches. The CDR3 is made up of 17 amino acids. The CDR3 sequence is CASSLALNLRDSDEQYF. For the CDR3, the DNA is TGTGCCAGCAGTTTAGCCTTAAATCTCCGGGACAGCGACGAGCAGTACTTC. Filled out from reference TRBV28 and TRBJ2-7, the complete variable domain reads DVKVTQSSRYLVKRTGEKVFLECVQDMDHENMFWYRQDPGLGLRLIYFSYDVKMKEKGDIPEGYSVSREKKERFSLILESASTNQTSMYLCASSLALNLRDSDEQYFGPGTRLTVT.

This clonotype was detected many times. CDR3 in amino acids: CATSNRGQSYGYTF. In DNA form, the CDR3 reads TGTGCCACCAGCAATCGTGGACAGAGCTATGGCTACACCTTC. J is TRBJ1-2 and V is TRBV15; the D gene is possibly TRBD1 (6 bases). This CDR3 spans 14 amino acids. Germline V gene data show CDR1 as LNHNV and CDR2 as YYDKDF (reference sequence). Trimming took off 4 bases at V and 4 bases at J, with 13 bases between the two ends.

The gene calls are TRBV20-1 and TRBJ2-3; D is ambiguous. CDR3 length: 15 amino acids. Germline CDR1 and CDR2: DFQATT and SNEGSKA (reference sequence). Between the trimmed V and J ends, which lost 5 bases and 2 bases, there was a span of 17 bases. CDR3 loop: CSARPGLTTTDTQYF. DNA for the CDR3: TGCAGTGCTCGCCCGGGCCTTACAACCACAGATACGCAGTATTTT.

In this sample, this clonotype turned up a few times. The chain links TRBV11-2 to TRBJ2-3; perhaps TRBD2 as D (5 bases). The CDR3 spans 14 residues. The germline V gene has CDR1 SGHAT and CDR2 FQNNGV. V dropped 3 bases and J dropped 12 bases, with 19 bases sitting between them. The chain's CDR3 is CASSFGVFQDRQYF. As DNA, the CDR3 is TGTGCCAGCAGCTTCGGGGTCTTCCAGGACCGCCAGTATTTT. Full variable domain (remainder filled in from reference TRBV11-2 and TRBJ2-3): EAGVAQSPRYKIIEKRQSVAFWCNPISGHATLYWYQQILGQGPKLLIQFQNNGVVDDSQLPKDRFSAERLKGVDSTLKIQPAKLEDSAVYLCASSFGVFQDRQYFGPGTRLTVL.

The V and J genes are TRBV6-5 and TRBJ1-1; 8 nucleotides align to TRBD1. CDR1 and CDR2 from the germline V gene are MNHEY and SVGAGI. Trimming cost V 1 base and J 4 bases; bases outside gene matches: 8. The CDR3 has 16 residues. CDR3 region: CASSYWGTGMSTEAFF. In DNA form, the CDR3 reads TGTGCCAGCAGTTACTGGGGGACAGGCATGAGCACTGAAGCTTTCTTT.

This clonotype was counted ten times or more. The rearrangement joins TRBV15 to TRBJ2-7; 9 bases agree with TRBD2. The CDR3 loop spans 15 amino acids. The J segment lost 4 bases and the V segment lost 1 base, leaving 5 bases of the junction unmatched. Germline V gene lookup returns CDR1 LNHNV and CDR2 YYDKDF (reference sequence). CDR3 in DNA: TGTGCCACCAGCAGAGGGGCTAGCGGGACGTACGAGCAGTACTTC. Protein sequence: CATSRGASGTYEQYF.

The sample holds one count of this clonotype. The V gene is TRBV6-5, the J gene TRBJ1-1; D is perhaps TRBD1 (6 bases). Per germline, CDR1 MNHEY and CDR2 SVGAGI. Trimming took 0 bases from V and 1 from J, leaving 9 bases between them. The CDR3 spans 15 residues. This CDR3 reads CASSYSGHQNTEAFF. CDR3 sequence (DNA): TGTGCCAGCAGTTACTCGGGACATCAGAACACTGAAGCTTTCTTT.

This clonotype was found many times. This chain joins TRBV12-3 or TRBV12-4 and TRBJ1-3, with a tentative D call TRBD1 (6 bases). The CDR3 extends over 15 amino acids. Trimming took off 3 bases at V and 6 bases at J, with 15 bases between the two ends. DNA for the CDR3: TGTGCCAGCAGTTTTTCGGCAGGGGTTGTAAACACCATATATTTT. Translating it yields CASSFSAGVVNTIYF.

This clonotype occurred a few times. This rearrangement joins TRBV28 to TRBJ2-5; perhaps TRBD1 as D (5 bases). The germline V gene has CDR1 MDHEN and CDR2 SYDVKM. Trimming cost V 3 bases and J 4 bases, with 12 bases left between them. The CDR3 spans 14 residues. The CDR3 loop reads CASSLPRQRETQYF. CDR3 coding DNA: TGTGCCAGCAGTTTGCCCCGACAGAGAGAGACCCAGTACTTC.

This clonotype was detected many times. The chain employs TRBV12-3 or TRBV12-4 and TRBJ2-7; the match to TRBD1 covers 7 bases. V lost 6 bases, J lost 0 bases, and 8 bases stayed unmatched. The CDR3 runs 15 residues. The CDR3 region is CASRETGLSSYEQYF. In DNA, the CDR3 is TGTGCCAGCAGGGAGACAGGGCTTAGCTCCTACGAGCAGTACTTC.

This clonotype appeared many times. The chain employs TRBV5-1 and TRBJ1-1; 8 positions agree with TRBD1. V lost 4 bases and J lost 3; bases outside the gene matches: 5. There are 14 residues in the CDR3. Germline lookup yields CDR1 SGHRS and CDR2 YFSETQ. CDR3 nucleotide sequence: TGCGCCAGCAGCCCGCAGGGGGCTTACACTGAAGCTTTCTTT. It encodes CASSPQGAYTEAFF.

This clonotype was recorded at least ten times. This chain connects TRBV29-1 to TRBJ2-5, with D maybe TRBD1 (6 bases). Germline-derived CDR1 and CDR2 are SQVTM and ANQGSEA. Between the trimmed V and J ends, which lost 4 bases and 0 bases, there was a span of 15 bases. This CDR3 has 15 residues. The CDR3 coding sequence is TGCAGCGTTGTTGTGGGGGCCGTGTACCAAGAGACCCAGTACTTC. It specifies CSVVVGAVYQETQYF.

Details on this clonotype: Given the absence of the conserved phenylalanine or tryptophan at the CDR3 end, a read error is likely. The rearrangement uses TRBV11-2 and TRBJ1-5; D uncertain. Trimming cost V 5 bases and J 0 bases, with 17 bases left between them. Germline CDR1 is SGHAT and CDR2 is FQNNGV. The CDR3 is made up of 17 amino acids. CDR3: CASSPHQAGDSNQPQHL. The CDR3 DNA reads as TGTGCCAGCAGCCCCCATCAGGCGGGCGATAGCAATCAGCCCCAGCATCTT.

This clonotype was seen a handful of times. V is TRBV28 and J is TRBJ2-7, with 12 bases lining up with TRBD2. The V gene end was trimmed by 5 bases and the J gene end by 7 bases; junction bases not matched to a gene: 9. Germline V lookup: CDR1 MDHEN, CDR2 SYDVKM. The CDR3 loop spans 15 amino acids. The CDR3 loop is CASSPLTSGGDEQYF. CDR3 in DNA: TGTGCCAGCAGTCCCCTGACTAGCGGGGGAGATGAGCAGTACTTC.

The chain combines TRBV4-1 with TRBJ2-2; D is possibly TRBD1 (6 bases). Germline values: CDR1 MGHRA, CDR2 YSYEKL. V lost 0 bases and J lost 4, with 15 bases in between. This CDR3 is built from 17 residues. The CDR3 is CASSQDPGQERTGELFF. CDR3 DNA: TGCGCCAGCAGCCAAGATCCGGGACAAGAGCGCACCGGGGAGCTGTTTTTT.

This clonotype occurred many times. This chain joins TRBV7-9 and TRBJ2-7, with D unclear. There are 12 residues in the CDR3. V was trimmed by 5 bases and J by 4 bases, leaving 9 bases between them. CDR1 is SEHNR and CDR2 is FQNEAQ in the germline V gene (reference sequence). The CDR3 DNA reads TGTGCCAGCAGCGCCACTGTTTACGAGCAGTACTTC. Encoded protein: CASSATVYEQYF.

J is TRBJ2-7 and V is TRBV4-2; TRBD1 matches 8 bases. This CDR3 region has 15 residues. Per the germline V gene, CDR1 is LGHNA and CDR2 is YNFKEQ. The junction had 4 bases not matched to a gene; V was cut back by 0 bases and J by 3 bases. In DNA form, the CDR3 reads TGTGCCAGCAGCCAAGATTTCGGACAGGGCTACGAGCAGTACTTC. As protein: CASSQDFGQGYEQYF.

A few counts support this clonotype. The rearrangement uses TRBV6-1 and TRBJ1-6; 7 bases line up with TRBD1. This CDR3 has 15 amino acids. Trimming took 4 bases from V and 7 from J; bases not matched to a gene: 7. The germline V gene has CDR1 MNHNS and CDR2 SASEGT. The CDR3 loop reads CASSVEGQSNSPLHF. In DNA form, the CDR3 reads TGTGCCAGCAGTGTAGAGGGACAGTCGAATTCACCCCTCCACTTT.

Ten or more counts support this clonotype. The chain joins TRBV6-1 to TRBJ2-2, with D perhaps TRBD2 (5 bases). This CDR3 is 15 amino acids long. Germline V gene lookup returns CDR1 MNHNS and CDR2 SASEGT. Trimming left V 7 bases short and J 3 bases short, with 15 bases between. The CDR3 nucleotides read TGTGCCAGCATCCCGATGTCGGGGTACACCGGGGAGCTGTTTTTT. Translation gives CASIPMSGYTGELFF.

At least ten counts were recorded for this clonotype. The V gene is TRBV20-1, the J gene TRBJ1-6; the match to TRBD1 covers 9 bases. This CDR3 is built from 16 residues. Germline trimming cut 5 bases from V and 6 bases from J; bases unmatched to any gene: 11. The germline V gene encodes CDR1 DFQATT and CDR2 SNEGSKA (reference sequence). The CDR3 loop is CSASGQGRESNSPLHF. In DNA form, the CDR3 reads TGCAGTGCTTCCGGACAGGGGCGAGAAAGTAATTCACCCCTCCACTTT.

This clonotype turned up a few times. The V and J genes are TRBV19 and TRBJ1-6; possibly TRBD1 for D (5 bases). The germline CDR1 and CDR2 sequences are LNHDA and SQIVND (reference sequence). Deletions cut 5 bases from V and 10 bases from J, with 18 bases between. The CDR3 has 15 amino acids. DNA for the CDR3: TGTGCCAGTAGTGGTGGCTGGGGGTTCGAATCACCCCTCCACTTT. It translates to CASSGGWGFESPLHF.

This clonotype showed up many times. This CDR3 is CASSTPRTGSAGELFF. The DNA for the CDR3 is TGTGCCAGTAGTACCCCCCGGACAGGGTCTGCCGGGGAGCTGTTTTTT. This chain connects TRBV19 to TRBJ2-2; 8 bases map to TRBD1. Trimming at V came to 4 bases and at J to 6 bases, leaving 10 bases not matched to a gene. The V gene's germline CDR1 is LNHDA and CDR2 SQIVND (reference sequence). This CDR3 has 16 amino acids.

This chain connects TRBV30 to TRBJ2-7; 8 bases align to TRBD2. Trimming took 0 bases from V and 2 from J; bases not matched to a gene: 9. The V gene's germline CDR1 is GTSNPN and CDR2 SVGIG (reference sequence). This CDR3 has 16 amino acids. CDR3 in DNA: TGTGCCTGGAGTGTTCCCGGGAGGGCCGAGACCTACGAGCAGTACTTC. Its protein is CAWSVPGRAETYEQYF.

As concerns this clonotype: This may be a read error, as it is one base from a much larger clone. The chain carries TRBV20-1 and TRBJ2-5; TRBD1 is a possible D gene (6 bases). Germline values: CDR1 DFQATT, CDR2 SNEGSKA (reference sequence). This CDR3 has 14 residues. DNA of the CDR3: TGCATTGCCCTGGGCCTGGGGGCGAAAGAGACCCAGTACTTC. Translating it yields CIALGLGAKETQYF.

The rearrangement joins TRBV19 to TRBJ1-5; 9 positions match TRBD1. Trimming removed 4 bases from V and 0 bases from J; junction bases left unmatched: 10. Germline CDR1 and CDR2: LNHDA and SQIVND (reference sequence). This CDR3 is built from 18 residues. The CDR3 protein is CASSTTGTGWYSNQPQHF. The CDR3 DNA reads TGTGCCAGTAGTACAACCGGGACAGGGTGGTATAGCAATCAGCCCCAGCATTTT.

The chain carries TRBV12-3 or TRBV12-4 and TRBJ1-2; a weak D match, TRBD1 (5 bases). The V and J ends lost 8 bases and 3 bases respectively, with 13 bases between them. CDR3 size: 13 residues. The CDR3 bases are TGTGCCAGCGGGGGTGCAGGTGACTATGGCTACACCTTC. Its protein is CASGGAGDYGYTF.

A few counts support this clonotype. V is TRBV3-1 and J is TRBJ1-3, with a possible D match to TRBD1 (5 bases). Germline values: CDR1 LGHDT, CDR2 YNNKEL (reference sequence). The V end was cut by 5 bases, the J end by 4 bases, with 12 bases between. The CDR3 is 14 residues long. Here the CDR3 reads CASSFGTLGNTIYF. The CDR3 DNA sequence: TGTGCCAGCAGCTTCGGGACGTTGGGAAACACCATATATTTT.

This clonotype was recorded a few times. At one boundary the junction diverges from the germline segment, which might be a read error. This rearrangement joins TRBV28 to TRBJ1-5; D not certain. This CDR3 is 16 amino acids long. Germline loops: CDR1 MDHEN, CDR2 SYDVKM. In nucleotides, the CDR3 is TGTGCCAGCAGTCTGGCCCCGGGCATCTTCAATCAGCCCCCGCATTTT. Protein: CASSLAPGIFNQPPHF. Full variable domain (rest looked up from reference TRBV28 and TRBJ1-5): DVKVTQSSRYLVKRTGEKVFLECVQDMDHENMFWYRQDPGLGLRLIYFSYDVKMKEKGDIPEGYSVSREKKERFSLILESASTNQTSMYLCASSLAPGIFNQPPHFGDGTRLSIL.

The table lists this clonotype with many counts. The chain carries TRBV19 and TRBJ1-2; TRBD1 aligns across 8 bases. CDR3 length equals 14 residues. V trimming: 5 bases; J trimming: 4 bases; junction bases outside the gene matches: 6. The germline V gene encodes CDR1 LNHDA and CDR2 SQIVND (reference sequence). CDR3 sequence reads: CASSPDRGGYGYTF. The CDR3 region has the DNA TGTGCCAGTAGTCCCGACAGGGGTGGCTATGGCTACACCTTC.